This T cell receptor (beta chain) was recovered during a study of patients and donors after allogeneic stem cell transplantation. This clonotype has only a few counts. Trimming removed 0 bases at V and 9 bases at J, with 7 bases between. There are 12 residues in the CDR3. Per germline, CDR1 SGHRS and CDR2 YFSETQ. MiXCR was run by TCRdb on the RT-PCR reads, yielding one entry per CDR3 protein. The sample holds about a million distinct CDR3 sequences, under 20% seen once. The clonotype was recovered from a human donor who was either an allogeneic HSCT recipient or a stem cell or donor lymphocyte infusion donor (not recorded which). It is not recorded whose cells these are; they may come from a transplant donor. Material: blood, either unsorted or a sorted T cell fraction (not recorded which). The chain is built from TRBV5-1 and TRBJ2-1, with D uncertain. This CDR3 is CASSLGSTEQFF. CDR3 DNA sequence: TGCGCCAGCAGCTTGGGTAGCACTGAGCAGTTCTTC.